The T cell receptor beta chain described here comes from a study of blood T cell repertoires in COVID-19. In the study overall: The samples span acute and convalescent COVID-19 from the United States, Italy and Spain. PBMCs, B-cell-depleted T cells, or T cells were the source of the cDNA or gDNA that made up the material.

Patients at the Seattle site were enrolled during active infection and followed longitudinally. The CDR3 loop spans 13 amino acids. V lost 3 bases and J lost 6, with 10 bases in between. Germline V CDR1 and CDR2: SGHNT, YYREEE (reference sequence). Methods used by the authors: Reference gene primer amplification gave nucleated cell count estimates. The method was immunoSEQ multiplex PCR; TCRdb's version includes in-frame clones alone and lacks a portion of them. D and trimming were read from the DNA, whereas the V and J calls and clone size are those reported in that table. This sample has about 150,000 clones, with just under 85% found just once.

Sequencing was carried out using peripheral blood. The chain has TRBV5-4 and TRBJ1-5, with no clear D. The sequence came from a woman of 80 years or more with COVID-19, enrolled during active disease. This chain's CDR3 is CASSSGVSQPQHF. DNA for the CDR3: TGTGCCAGCAGCTCCGGAGTAAGTCAGCCCCAGCATTTT.